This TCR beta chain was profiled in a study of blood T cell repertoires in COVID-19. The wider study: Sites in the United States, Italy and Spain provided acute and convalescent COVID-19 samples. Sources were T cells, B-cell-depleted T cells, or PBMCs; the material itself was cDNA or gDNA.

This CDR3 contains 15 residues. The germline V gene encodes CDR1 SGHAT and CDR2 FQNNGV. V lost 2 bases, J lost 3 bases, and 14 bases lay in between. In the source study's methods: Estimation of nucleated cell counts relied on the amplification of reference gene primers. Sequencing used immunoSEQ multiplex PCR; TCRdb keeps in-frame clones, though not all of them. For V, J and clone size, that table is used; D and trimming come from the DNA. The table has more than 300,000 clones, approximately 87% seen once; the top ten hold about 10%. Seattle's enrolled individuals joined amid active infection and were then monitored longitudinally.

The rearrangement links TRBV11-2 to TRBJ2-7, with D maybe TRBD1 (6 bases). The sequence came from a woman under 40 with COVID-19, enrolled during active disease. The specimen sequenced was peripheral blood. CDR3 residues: CASSLLQGLNYEQYF. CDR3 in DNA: TGTGCCAGCAGCTTATTGCAGGGGCTAAACTACGAGCAGTACTTC.